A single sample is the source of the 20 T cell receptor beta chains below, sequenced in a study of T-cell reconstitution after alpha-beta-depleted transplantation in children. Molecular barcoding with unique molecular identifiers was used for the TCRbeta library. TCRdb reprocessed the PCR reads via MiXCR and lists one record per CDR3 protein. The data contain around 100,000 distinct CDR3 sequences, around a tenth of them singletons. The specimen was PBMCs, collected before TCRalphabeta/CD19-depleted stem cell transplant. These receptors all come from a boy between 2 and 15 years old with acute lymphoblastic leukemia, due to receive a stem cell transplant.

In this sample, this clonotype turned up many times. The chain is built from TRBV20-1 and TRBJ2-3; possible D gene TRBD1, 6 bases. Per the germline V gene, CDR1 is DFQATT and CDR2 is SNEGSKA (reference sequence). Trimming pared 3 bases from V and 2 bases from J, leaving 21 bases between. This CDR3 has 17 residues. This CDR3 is CSASGTAMGAFTDTQYF. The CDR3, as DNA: TGCAGTGCTAGTGGTACGGCAATGGGGGCTTTCACAGATACGCAGTATTTT.

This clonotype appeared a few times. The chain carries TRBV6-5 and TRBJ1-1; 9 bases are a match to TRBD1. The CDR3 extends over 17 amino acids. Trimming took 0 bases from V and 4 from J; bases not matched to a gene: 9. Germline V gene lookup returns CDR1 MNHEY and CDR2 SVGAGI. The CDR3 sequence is CASSYSSQGARGTEAFF. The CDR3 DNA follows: TGTGCCAGCAGTTACTCATCACAGGGGGCTCGAGGCACTGAAGCTTTCTTT.

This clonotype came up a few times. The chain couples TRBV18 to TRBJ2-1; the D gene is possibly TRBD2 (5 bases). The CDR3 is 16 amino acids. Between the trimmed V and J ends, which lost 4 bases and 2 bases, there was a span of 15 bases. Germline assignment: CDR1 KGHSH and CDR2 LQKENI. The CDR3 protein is CASSLIPSGPYNEQFF. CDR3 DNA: TGTGCCAGCTCACTGATCCCCAGCGGACCCTACAATGAGCAGTTCTTC. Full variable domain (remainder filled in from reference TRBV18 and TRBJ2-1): NAGVMQNPRHLVRRRGQEARLRCSPMKGHSHVYWYRQLPEEGLKFMVYLQKENIIDESGMPKERFSAEFPKEGPSILRIQQVVRGDSAAYFCASSLIPSGPYNEQFFGPGTRLTVL.

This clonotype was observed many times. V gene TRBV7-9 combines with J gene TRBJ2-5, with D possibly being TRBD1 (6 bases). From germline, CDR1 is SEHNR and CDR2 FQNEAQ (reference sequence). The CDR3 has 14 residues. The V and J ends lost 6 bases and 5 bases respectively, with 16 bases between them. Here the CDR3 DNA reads TGTGCCAGCAGTCGCGACAGGCGAGGGGAGACCCAGTACTTC. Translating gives CASSRDRRGETQYF.

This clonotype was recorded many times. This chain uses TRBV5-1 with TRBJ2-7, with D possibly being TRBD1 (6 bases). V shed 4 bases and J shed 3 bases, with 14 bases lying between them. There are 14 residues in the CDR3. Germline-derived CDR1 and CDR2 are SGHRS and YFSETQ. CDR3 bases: TGCGCCAGCAGCAACCGAGGGGGTGTCTACGAGCAGTACTTC. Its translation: CASSNRGGVYEQYF. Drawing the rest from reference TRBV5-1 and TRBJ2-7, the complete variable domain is KAGVTQTPRYLIKTRGQQVTLSCSPISGHRSVSWYQQTPGQGLQFLFEYFSETQRNKGNFPGRFSGRQFSNSRSEMNVSTLELGDSALYLCASSNRGGVYEQYFGPGTRLTVT.

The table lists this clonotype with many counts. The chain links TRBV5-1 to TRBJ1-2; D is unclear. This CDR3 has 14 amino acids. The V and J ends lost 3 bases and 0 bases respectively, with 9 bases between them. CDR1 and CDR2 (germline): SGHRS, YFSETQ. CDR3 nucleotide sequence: TGCGCCAGCAGCTCGGACGGCCCTAACTATGGCTACACCTTC. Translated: CASSSDGPNYGYTF.

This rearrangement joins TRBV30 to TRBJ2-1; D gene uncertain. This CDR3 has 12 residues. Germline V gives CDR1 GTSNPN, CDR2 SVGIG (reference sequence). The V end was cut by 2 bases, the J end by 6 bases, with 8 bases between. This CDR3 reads CAWSLGLNEQFF. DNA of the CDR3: TGTGCCTGGAGTTTGGGCCTCAATGAGCAGTTCTTC.

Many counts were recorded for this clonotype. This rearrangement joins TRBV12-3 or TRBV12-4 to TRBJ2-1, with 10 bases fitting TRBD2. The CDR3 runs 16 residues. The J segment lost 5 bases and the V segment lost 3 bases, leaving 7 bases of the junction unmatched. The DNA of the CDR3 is TGTGCCAGCAGTTTCCTAGCGGGAGTTGGCCACAATGAGCAGTTCTTC. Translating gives CASSFLAGVGHNEQFF.

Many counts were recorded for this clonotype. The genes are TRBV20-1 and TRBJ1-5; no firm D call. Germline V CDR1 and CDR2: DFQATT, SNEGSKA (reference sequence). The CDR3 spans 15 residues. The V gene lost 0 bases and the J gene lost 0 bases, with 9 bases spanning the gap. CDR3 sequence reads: CSARDEGYSNQPQHF. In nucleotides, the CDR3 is TGCAGTGCTAGAGATGAGGGATATAGCAATCAGCCCCAGCATTTT.

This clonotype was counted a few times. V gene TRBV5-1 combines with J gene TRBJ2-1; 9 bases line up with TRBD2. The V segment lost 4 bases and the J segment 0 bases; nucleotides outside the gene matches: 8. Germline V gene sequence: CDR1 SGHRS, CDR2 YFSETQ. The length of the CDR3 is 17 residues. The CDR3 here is CASSDPSGKYSYNEQFF. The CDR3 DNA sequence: TGCGCCAGCAGCGACCCTAGCGGGAAATACTCCTACAATGAGCAGTTCTTC.

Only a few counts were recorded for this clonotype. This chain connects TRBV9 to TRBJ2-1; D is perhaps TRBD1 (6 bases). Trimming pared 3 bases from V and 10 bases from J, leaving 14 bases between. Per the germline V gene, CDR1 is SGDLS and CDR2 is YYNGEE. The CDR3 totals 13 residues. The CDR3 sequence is CASSANADREQFF. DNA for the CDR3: TGTGCCAGCAGCGCGAATGCGGACAGAGAGCAGTTCTTC.

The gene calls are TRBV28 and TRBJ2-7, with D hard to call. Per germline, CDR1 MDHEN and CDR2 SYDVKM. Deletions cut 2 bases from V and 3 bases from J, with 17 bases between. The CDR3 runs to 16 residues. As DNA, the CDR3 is TGTGCCAGCAGTTTAGGCCCGAGGTTGGGTAGCTACGAGCAGTACTTC. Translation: CASSLGPRLGSYEQYF. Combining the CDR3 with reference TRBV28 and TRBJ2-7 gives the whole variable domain DVKVTQSSRYLVKRTGEKVFLECVQDMDHENMFWYRQDPGLGLRLIYFSYDVKMKEKGDIPEGYSVSREKKERFSLILESASTNQTSMYLCASSLGPRLGSYEQYFGPGTRLTVT.

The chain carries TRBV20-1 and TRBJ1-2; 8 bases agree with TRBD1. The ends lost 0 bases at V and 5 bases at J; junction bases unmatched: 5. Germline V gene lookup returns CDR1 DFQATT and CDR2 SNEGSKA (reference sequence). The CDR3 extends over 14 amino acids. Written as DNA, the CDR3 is TGCAGTGCTAGAGATAAGGGACAGGAGTATGGCTACACCTTC. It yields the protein CSARDKGQEYGYTF.

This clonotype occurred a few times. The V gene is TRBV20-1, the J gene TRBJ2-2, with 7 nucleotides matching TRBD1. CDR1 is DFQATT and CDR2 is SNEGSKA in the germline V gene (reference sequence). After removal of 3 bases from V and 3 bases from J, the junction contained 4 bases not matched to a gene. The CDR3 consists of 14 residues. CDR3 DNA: TGCAGTGCTAGGAGGCAGGGGGACACCGGGGAGCTGTTTTTT. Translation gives CSARRQGDTGELFF.

The CDR3 region is CAWISRVAGGGTDTQYF. CDR3 nucleotide sequence: TGTGCCTGGATCTCCCGAGTAGCGGGAGGGGGTACAGATACGCAGTATTTT. This sequence joins TRBV30 and TRBJ2-3; TRBD2 aligns across 11 bases. The V gene end was trimmed by 4 bases and the J gene end by 3 bases; junction bases not matched to a gene: 12. The CDR3 has 17 amino acids. Germline assignment: CDR1 GTSNPN and CDR2 SVGIG (reference sequence). The full variable domain, completed using reference TRBV30 and TRBJ2-3, is SQTIHQWPATLVQPVGSPLSLECTVEGTSNPNLYWYRQAAGRGLQLLFYSVGIGQISSEVPQNLSASRPQDRQFILSSKKLLLSDSGFYLCAWISRVAGGGTDTQYFGPGTRLTVL.

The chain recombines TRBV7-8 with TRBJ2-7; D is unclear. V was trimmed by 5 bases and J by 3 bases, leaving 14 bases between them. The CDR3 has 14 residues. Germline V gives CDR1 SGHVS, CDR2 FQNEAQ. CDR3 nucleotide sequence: TGTGCCAGCAGCCCCCGTCGGGCTAGCTACGAGCAGTACTTC. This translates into CASSPRRASYEQYF.

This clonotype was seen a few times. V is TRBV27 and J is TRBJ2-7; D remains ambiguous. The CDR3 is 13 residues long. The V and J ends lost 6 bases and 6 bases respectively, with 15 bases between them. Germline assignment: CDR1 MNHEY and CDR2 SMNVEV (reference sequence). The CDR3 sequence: CASRSNPLGEQYF. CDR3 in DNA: TGTGCCAGCAGATCAAACCCATTAGGCGAGCAGTACTTC.

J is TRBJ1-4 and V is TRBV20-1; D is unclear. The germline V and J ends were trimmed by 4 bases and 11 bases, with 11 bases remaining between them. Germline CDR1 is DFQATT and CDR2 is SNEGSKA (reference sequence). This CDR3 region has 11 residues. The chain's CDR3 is CSAKRGSKLFF. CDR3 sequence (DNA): TGCAGTGCTAAGCGGGGATCGAAACTGTTTTTT.

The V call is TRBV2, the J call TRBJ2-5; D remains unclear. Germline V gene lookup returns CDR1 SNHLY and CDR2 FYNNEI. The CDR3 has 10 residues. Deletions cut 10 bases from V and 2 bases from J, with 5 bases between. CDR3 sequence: CATSQETQYF. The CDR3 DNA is TGTGCCACCTCACAAGAGACCCAGTACTTC.

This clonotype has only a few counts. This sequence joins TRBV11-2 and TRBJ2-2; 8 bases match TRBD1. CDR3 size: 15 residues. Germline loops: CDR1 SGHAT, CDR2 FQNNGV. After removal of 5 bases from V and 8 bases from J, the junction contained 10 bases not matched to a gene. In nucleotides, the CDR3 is TGTGCCAGCAGCCGTCGGGACAGGTTCTTAGGGGAGCTGTTTTTT. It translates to CASSRRDRFLGELFF.